The TCR beta chain described here comes from a study of blood T cell repertoires in COVID-19. About the study: Collection of acute and convalescent COVID-19 samples took place in the United States, Italy and Spain. T cells, B-cell-depleted T cells, or PBMCs supplied cDNA or gDNA.

Germline loops: CDR1 SGHDT, CDR2 YYEEEE. V was shortened by 0 bases and J by 0 bases, with 13 bases between the two germline ends. The CDR3 is 17 residues long. In the authors' workflow: Reference gene primer amplification gave nucleated cell count estimates. Repertoires were generated with immunoSEQ multiplex PCR, while TCRdb's copy carries only in-frame clones and drops some. The V and J calls and clone size are taken from that table; D and trimming were inferred from the DNA. The data show approximately 460,000 clones, about 88% seen once. Patients of the Seattle cohort, enrolled during active infection, were followed longitudinally.

The TCR comes from a man aged 18 to 30 with COVID-19, enrolled during active disease. The chain has TRBV5-6 and TRBJ2-1; tentatively, D is TRBD2 (7 bases). The specimen was peripheral blood. The CDR3 DNA reads as TGTGCCAGCAGCTTGGTAGGGGGGGGAACCTCCTACAATGAGCAGTTCTTC. Translated: CASSLVGGGTSYNEQFF.